Below are 25 T cell receptor beta chains sequenced from a single sample in a study of identical twins. MiXCR was run by TCRdb on the 5' RACE reads, yielding one entry per CDR3 protein. The sample has 450,000 to 500,000 distinct CDR3 sequences, 13% to 15% seen once. The sample also formed part of further work on yellow fever vaccine responses in identical twins.

The sample comprised CD4+ T cells sorted from blood. The receptors were sampled from a woman aged 18 to 35 in good health.

The chain recombines TRBV9 with TRBJ2-3; 7 bases align to TRBD2. The CDR3 sequence is 17 residues long. Per germline, CDR1 SGDLS and CDR2 YYNGEE. The trim removed 0 bases at V and 7 bases at J, leaving 14 bases unmatched. Here the CDR3 DNA reads TGTGCCAGCAGCGTAGAAGAGACGACTAGCTTTCTGAATACGCAGTATTTT. It codes for CASSVEETTSFLNTQYF.

V usage is TRBV6-1 and J usage is TRBJ2-7; no clear D gene. Trimming pared 6 bases from V and 4 bases from J, leaving 13 bases between. Per germline, CDR1 MNHNS and CDR2 SASEGT. The CDR3 spans 13 residues. The CDR3 sequence is CASSPIWGYEQYF. CDR3 DNA: TGTGCCAGCAGCCCCATATGGGGATACGAGCAGTACTTC.

The rearrangement links TRBV7-9 to TRBJ1-4, with D hard to call. The CDR3 consists of 14 residues. The V end was cut by 2 bases, the J end by 7 bases, with 11 bases between. Looked up from germline, CDR1 is SEHNR and CDR2 is FQNEAQ (reference sequence). CDR3 amino acids: CASSLSGVGEKLFF. The CDR3 bases are TGTGCCAGCAGCTTATCAGGCGTTGGTGAAAAACTGTTTTTT. Complete variable domain (other parts from reference TRBV7-9 and TRBJ1-4): DTGVSQNPRHKITKRGQNVTFRCDPISEHNRLYWYRQTLGQGPEFLTYFQNEAQLEKSRLLSDRFSAERPKGSFSTLEIQRTEQGDSAMYLCASSLSGVGEKLFFGSGTQLSVL.

This clonotype was detected only a few times. The chain is built from TRBV7-3 and TRBJ1-6; D gene ambiguous. This CDR3 is built from 15 residues. Germline CDR1 reads SGHTA; CDR2 reads FQGTGA. Deletions cut 1 base from V and 7 bases from J, with 11 bases between. The CDR3 spells CASSLNQGPNSPLHF. The CDR3 bases are TGTGCCAGCAGCTTAAACCAAGGCCCGAATTCACCCCTCCACTTT.

The CDR3 DNA is TGCGCCAGCGCCTGGGCGTCGGGGAATGAGCAGTTCTTC. This encodes CASAWASGNEQFF. The chain joins TRBV10-2 to TRBJ2-1; a possible D gene is TRBD2 (5 bases). Germline V gene sequence: CDR1 WSHSY, CDR2 SAAADI. V was clipped by 8 bases and J by 7 bases, with 15 bases between them. This CDR3 has 13 amino acids.

This clonotype was found a few times. V gene TRBV6-2 or TRBV6-3 combines with J gene TRBJ2-2, with D possibly matching TRBD1 (6 bases). CDR1 and CDR2 from the germline V gene are MNHEY and SVGEGT. V lost 6 bases, J lost 4 bases, and 15 bases lay in between. The CDR3 consists of 15 residues. CDR3 sequence reads: CASRKSGTPTGELFF. For the CDR3, the DNA is TGTGCCAGCAGAAAGTCCGGGACACCCACCGGGGAGCTGTTTTTT.

The chain recombines TRBV3-1 with TRBJ2-1; possibly TRBD2 for D (5 bases). Germline CDR1 LGHDT, CDR2 YNNKEL (reference sequence). The CDR3 totals 11 residues. V lost 3 bases and J 11 bases, leaving 8 bases between the germline ends. CDR3 DNA: TGTGCCAGCAGCCAGAGGGTGAAGCAGTTCTTC. Its translation: CASSQRVKQFF.

Points on this clonotype: It may be a read error: a sequence one base away is much more abundant. The chain uses TRBV25-1 and TRBJ1-6; the D is unclear. The CDR3 extends over 14 amino acids. The V gene's germline CDR1 is MGHDK and CDR2 SYGVNS. V lost 3 bases and J 6 bases, leaving 9 bases between the germline ends. The CDR3 is CASSEFHGNSPLHF. CDR3 nucleotide sequence: TGTGCCAGCAGTGAGTTCCATGGTAATTCACCCCTCCACTTT.

The J gene is TRBJ1-1, the V gene TRBV30, with D possibly being TRBD1 (5 bases). The CDR3 covers 11 residues. V was cut by 4 bases and J by 13 bases, with 16 bases left in between. The germline V gene encodes CDR1 GTSNPN and CDR2 SVGIG (reference sequence). CDR3 DNA sequence: TGTGCCTGGAATCGCCGGGGGTCTGGTTTCTTT. This gives the protein CAWNRRGSGFF.

This clonotype was counted a few times. The chain is built from TRBV5-5 and TRBJ2-2; 7 bases fit TRBD1. Germline V gene data show CDR1 as SGHKS and CDR2 as YYEKEE (reference sequence). Losses at the gene ends were 4 bases for V and 5 bases for J; bases not matched to a gene: 8. The CDR3 has 15 amino acids. The CDR3 DNA is TGTGCCAGCAGCAGTACACTACAGGGGACCGGGGAGCTGTTTTTT. Its protein is CASSSTLQGTGELFF.

This sequence joins TRBV20-1 and TRBJ2-5; TRBD1 matches 10 bases. This CDR3 is 15 amino acids long. V was pared by 2 bases and J by 9 bases, with 12 bases of the junction left unmatched. The germline gives CDR1 DFQATT, CDR2 SNEGSKA (reference sequence). CDR3 DNA: TGCAGTGCTAGACGACCCGGGACAGGGGTTGGGGCCCAGTACTTC. Encoded protein: CSARRPGTGVGAQYF.

J is TRBJ2-7 and V is TRBV15, with TRBD1 as a possible D gene (6 bases). CDR1 and CDR2 from the germline V gene are LNHNV and YYDKDF (reference sequence). The CDR3 covers 15 residues. Trimming pared 0 bases from V and 3 bases from J, leaving 12 bases between. The CDR3 reads CATSRDRQVRYEQYF. DNA of the CDR3: TGTGCCACCAGCAGAGATCGACAGGTCCGCTACGAGCAGTACTTC. The full variable domain, rest sourced from reference TRBV15 and TRBJ2-7, is DAMVIQNPRYQVTQFGKPVTLSCSQTLNHNVMYWYQQKSSQAPKLLFHYYDKDFNNEADTPDNFQSRRPNTSFCFLDIRSPGLGDTAMYLCATSRDRQVRYEQYFGPGTRLTVT.

This clonotype occurred a few times. The chain couples TRBV5-4 to TRBJ2-7; possible D gene TRBD2, 5 bases. This CDR3 has 15 residues. Per germline, CDR1 SGHNT and CDR2 YYREEE (reference sequence). Trimming took off 4 bases at V and 3 bases at J, with 17 bases between the two ends. The DNA for the CDR3 is TGTGCCAGCAGCCCCCATTCGACGGGGAACTACGAGCAGTACTTC. Translation: CASSPHSTGNYEQYF.

In this sample, this clonotype turned up a few times. The gene calls are TRBV21-1 and TRBJ2-5. TRBV21-1 is described as a pseudogene. The CDR3 has 12 residues. Written as DNA, the CDR3 is TGTGCCAGCAGCATCCCCCCAGGGACCCAGTACTTC. Translation gives CASSIPPGTQYF.

The rearrangement uses TRBV5-6 and TRBJ2-7, with a tentative D call TRBD2 (6 bases). V lost 4 bases to trimming and J lost 3 bases, with 17 bases between them. Germline CDR1 reads SGHDT; CDR2 reads YYEEEE. The CDR3 is made up of 15 amino acids. The CDR3: CASSRLGGRFYEQYF. The DNA for the CDR3 is TGTGCCAGCAGCCGCCTTGGGGGGAGATTCTACGAGCAGTACTTC.

The table lists this clonotype with many counts. J is TRBJ2-2 and V is TRBV5-1; possibly TRBD1 or TRBD2 for D (6 bases each). The CDR3 is 15 residues long. Germline V gene data show CDR1 as SGHRS and CDR2 as YFSETQ. The germline V and J ends were trimmed by 4 bases and 0 bases, with 10 bases remaining between them. The CDR3 DNA reads as TGCGCCAGCAGCCAGGGGACTCCGAACACCGGGGAGCTGTTTTTT. It translates to CASSQGTPNTGELFF. The whole variable domain, remainder taken from reference TRBV5-1 and TRBJ2-2, is KAGVTQTPRYLIKTRGQQVTLSCSPISGHRSVSWYQQTPGQGLQFLFEYFSETQRNKGNFPGRFSGRQFSNSRSEMNVSTLELGDSALYLCASSQGTPNTGELFFGEGSRLTVL.

The rearrangement joins TRBV6-1 to TRBJ1-2; D unclear. The germline V gene has CDR1 MNHNS and CDR2 SASEGT. The CDR3 spans 13 residues. Trimming took off 6 bases at V and 6 bases at J, with 14 bases between the two ends. The CDR3 here is CASSIDPGDGYTF. Here the CDR3 DNA reads TGTGCCAGCAGCATAGACCCTGGGGATGGCTACACCTTC.

The V and J genes are TRBV19 and TRBJ2-5, with D tentatively TRBD1 or TRBD2 (5 bases each). There are 14 residues in the CDR3. The V and J ends lost 3 bases and 1 base respectively, with 9 bases between them. CDR1 is LNHDA, CDR2 SQIVND, per germline (reference sequence). CDR3 coding DNA: TGTGCCAGTAGTATTTGGGGGATCCAAGAGACCCAGTACTTC. It encodes CASSIWGIQETQYF.

The CDR3 DNA follows: TGTGCCAGCAGCCAAGCTGCGCCGGGACAGGGGGCTGCGCGTACGTCCGGGGAGCTGTTTTTT. Its protein is CASSQAAPGQGAARTSGELFF. V and J are TRBV4-2 and TRBJ2-2; 12 positions match TRBD1. The J segment lost 6 bases and the V segment lost 1 base, leaving 18 bases of the junction unmatched. Per germline, CDR1 LGHNA and CDR2 YNFKEQ. The CDR3 spans 21 residues.

V gene TRBV4-3 combines with J gene TRBJ2-3; 9 bases line up with TRBD2. CDR3 length equals 15 residues. Germline values: CDR1 LGHNA, CDR2 YSLEER. J was trimmed by 5 bases and V by 0 bases; bases with no gene match: 3. CDR3 coding DNA: TGCGCCAGCAGCCAAGATACGCGGGAGGGAGATACGCAGTATTTT. Translation gives CASSQDTREGDTQYF.

The chain carries TRBV2 and TRBJ2-1; D perhaps matches TRBD2 (6 bases). Per germline, CDR1 SNHLY and CDR2 FYNNEI. This CDR3 is built from 14 residues. V was cut by 7 bases and J by 4 bases, with 14 bases left in between. The CDR3: CASKGGVRYNEQFF. The CDR3 region has the DNA TGTGCCAGCAAGGGCGGGGTGAGATACAATGAGCAGTTCTTC.

The chain joins TRBV20-1 to TRBJ1-5; D remains unclear. The CDR3 is 16 amino acids. Trimming removed 1 base at V and 0 bases at J, with 13 bases between. CDR1 DFQATT and CDR2 SNEGSKA come from the germline V gene (reference sequence). As DNA, the CDR3 is TGCAGTGCTAGAGTTGACGGAACTTATAGCAATCAGCCCCAGCATTTT. The encoded protein is CSARVDGTYSNQPQHF.

This clonotype was found a few times. The rearrangement links TRBV7-2 to TRBJ2-7; TRBD1 is a possible D gene (7 bases). This CDR3 region has 14 residues. Between the trimmed V and J ends, which lost 5 bases and 5 bases, there was a span of 16 bases. The V gene's germline CDR1 is SGHTA and CDR2 FQGNSA. The CDR3 spells CASSLRVRGDEQYF. The CDR3 nucleotides read TGTGCCAGCAGCCTAAGGGTCAGGGGGGACGAGCAGTACTTC.

The V gene is TRBV5-1, the J gene TRBJ1-6; the D gene is possibly TRBD1 (6 bases). CDR3 size: 17 residues. From germline, CDR1 is SGHRS and CDR2 YFSETQ. V was shortened by 4 bases and J by 9 bases, with 23 bases between the two germline ends. In nucleotides, the CDR3 is TGCGCCAGCAGCCGCCGGGACACCCAGGCAGGAATTTCACCCCTCCACTTT. Translated, it gives CASSRRDTQAGISPLHF.

Only a few counts were recorded for this clonotype. J is TRBJ2-7 and V is TRBV12-5; D unclear. The ends were cut back, 5 bases at V and 1 base at J, with 9 bases in the middle. The CDR3 has 13 amino acids. The germline V gene has CDR1 LGHNT and CDR2 FRNRAP. The CDR3 sequence is CASGTSDSYEQYF. CDR3 sequence (DNA): TGTGCTAGTGGTACATCAGATTCCTACGAGCAGTACTTC.